This is a list of T cell receptor beta chains from one sample in a study of human T cells and chemical hapten exposure. TCRdb re-called the RACE reads with MiXCR, one entry per CDR3 protein. The profile shows around 350,000 distinct CDR3 sequences, around 5% of them singletons. The starting material was whole blood, obtained in connection with sensitization to the hapten diphenylcyclopropenone (DPC). The receptor source for this set is a woman aged 18-30 years with alopecia areata. Some clones in this sample may be carry-over from other donors' samples. The CDR3 runs from the conserved cysteine through the conserved F or W. The order of the fields is V gene, J gene, D gene, clone size, CDR3 protein, CDR3 DNA. D genes are given only for firm matches. Rows may omit the clone size; those that give it use once, few, many or a size class.

v_call: TRBV28; j_call: TRBJ2-7; d_call: -; clone_size: -; cdr3_aa: CASSEKQGVVSYEQYF; cdr3_nt: TGTGCCAGCAGTGAAAAACAGGGTGTTGTCTCTTACGAGCAGTACTTC
v_call: TRBV12-3/TRBV12-4; j_call: TRBJ1-2; d_call: TRBD1; clone_size: -; cdr3_aa: CASSPGGQAKGYTF; cdr3_nt: TGTGCCAGCAGTCCGGGGGGACAGGCAAAAGGCTACACCTTC
v_call: TRBV10-3; j_call: TRBJ2-1; d_call: -; clone_size: many; cdr3_aa: CAISESGGTKQFF; cdr3_nt: TGTGCCATCAGTGAGTCGGGGGGGACAAAGCAGTTCTTC
v_call: TRBV5-6; j_call: TRBJ2-1; d_call: -; clone_size: -; cdr3_aa: CASSFGNPLYNEQFF; cdr3_nt: TGTGCCAGCAGCTTTGGGAACCCTTTATACAATGAGCAGTTCTTC
v_call: TRBV27; j_call: TRBJ1-1; d_call: TRBD1; clone_size: few; cdr3_aa: CASSQGTGGARVTEAFF; cdr3_nt: TGTGCCAGCAGTCAGGGGACAGGGGGCGCGAGGGTCACTGAAGCTTTCTTT
v_call: TRBV29-1; j_call: TRBJ2-1; d_call: TRBD1; clone_size: many; cdr3_aa: CSVEGLDRDANEQFF; cdr3_nt: TGCAGCGTTGAAGGGCTGGACAGGGATGCCAATGAGCAGTTCTTC
v_call: TRBV20-1; j_call: TRBJ1-1; d_call: -; clone_size: -; cdr3_aa: CSARELSGTEAFF; cdr3_nt: TGCAGTGCTAGAGAACTGTCGGGCACTGAAGCTTTCTTT
v_call: TRBV7-2; j_call: TRBJ2-3; d_call: TRBD2; clone_size: many; cdr3_aa: CASRQASGATDTQYF; cdr3_nt: TGTGCCAGCAGGCAAGCTAGCGGGGCCACAGATACGCAGTATTTT
v_call: TRBV14; j_call: TRBJ1-6; d_call: -; clone_size: few; cdr3_aa: CASSQGQETPLHF; cdr3_nt: TGTGCCAGCAGCCAAGGACAGGAAACACCCCTCCACTTT
v_call: TRBV12-3/TRBV12-4; j_call: TRBJ1-5; d_call: -; clone_size: few; cdr3_aa: CASSLFTGLGNQPQHF; cdr3_nt: TGTGCCAGCAGTTTATTCACAGGGCTTGGCAATCAGCCCCAGCATTTT
v_call: TRBV18; j_call: TRBJ1-1; d_call: -; clone_size: -; cdr3_aa: CASSGIQNTEAFF; cdr3_nt: TGTGCCAGCTCAGGGATACAGAACACTGAAGCTTTCTTT
v_call: TRBV11-2; j_call: TRBJ1-1; d_call: -; clone_size: -; cdr3_aa: CASSSMAANTEAFF; cdr3_nt: TGTGCCAGCAGCTCAATGGCGGCTAACACTGAAGCTTTCTTT
v_call: TRBV2; j_call: TRBJ2-6; d_call: TRBD1; clone_size: many; cdr3_aa: CASRQGATGANVLTF; cdr3_nt: TGTGCCAGCAGACAGGGGGCGACTGGGGCCAACGTCCTGACTTTC
v_call: TRBV29-1; j_call: TRBJ2-7; d_call: -; clone_size: -; cdr3_aa: CSVVQADTYEQYF; cdr3_nt: TGCAGCGTTGTTCAAGCAGACACCTACGAGCAGTACTTC
v_call: TRBV12-5; j_call: TRBJ1-1; d_call: -; clone_size: -; cdr3_aa: CASDADRTEAFF; cdr3_nt: TGTGCTAGTGACGCCGACAGGACTGAAGCTTTCTTT
v_call: TRBV6-2/TRBV6-3; j_call: TRBJ2-6; d_call: TRBD1; clone_size: few; cdr3_aa: CASSDRVAGANVLTF; cdr3_nt: TGTGCCAGCAGCGACAGGGTTGCCGGGGCCAACGTCCTGACTTTC
v_call: TRBV4-3; j_call: TRBJ1-4; d_call: TRBD1; clone_size: many; cdr3_aa: CASSPGTGGEKLFF; cdr3_nt: TGCGCCAGCAGCCCTGGGACAGGCGGAGAAAAACTGTTTTTT
v_call: TRBV7-6; j_call: TRBJ2-4; d_call: -; clone_size: few; cdr3_aa: CASSTGARADIQYF; cdr3_nt: TGTGCCAGCAGCACGGGGGCCAGGGCGGACATTCAGTACTTC
v_call: TRBV9; j_call: TRBJ2-5; d_call: TRBD2; clone_size: many; cdr3_aa: CASSGTSGGGWETQYF; cdr3_nt: TGTGCCAGCAGCGGGACTAGCGGGGGTGGATGGGAGACCCAGTACTTC
v_call: TRBV20-1; j_call: TRBJ1-2; d_call: TRBD1; clone_size: few; cdr3_aa: CSARTGSFYGYTF; cdr3_nt: TGCAGTGCGAGGACAGGGAGCTTCTATGGCTACACCTTC
v_call: TRBV7-2; j_call: TRBJ1-4; d_call: -; clone_size: many; cdr3_aa: CASSFDRWNEKLFF; cdr3_nt: TGTGCCAGCAGCTTTGACAGATGGAATGAAAAACTGTTTTTT
v_call: TRBV10-3; j_call: TRBJ1-1; d_call: -; clone_size: many; cdr3_aa: CAIHEGPGPDTEAFF; cdr3_nt: TGTGCCATCCACGAGGGGCCCGGGCCCGACACTGAAGCTTTCTTT
v_call: TRBV2; j_call: TRBJ1-1; d_call: -; clone_size: few; cdr3_aa: CASKRRETEAFF; cdr3_nt: TGTGCCAGTAAACGGAGGGAAACTGAAGCTTTCTTT
v_call: TRBV13; j_call: TRBJ2-7; d_call: TRBD2; clone_size: -; cdr3_aa: CASSTPVSGGPSYEQYF; cdr3_nt: TGTGCCAGCAGCACCCCAGTTAGCGGGGGGCCATCCTACGAGCAGTACTTC
v_call: TRBV12-5; j_call: TRBJ1-2; d_call: -; clone_size: many; cdr3_aa: CASGSDGYGYTF; cdr3_nt: TGTGCTAGTGGCAGCGACGGCTATGGCTACACCTTC
v_call: TRBV6-5; j_call: TRBJ1-1; d_call: -; clone_size: -; cdr3_aa: CASSFGRLMNTEAFF; cdr3_nt: TGTGCCAGCAGCTTTGGACGGCTCATGAACACTGAAGCTTTCTTT
v_call: TRBV20-1; j_call: TRBJ1-6; d_call: -; clone_size: many; cdr3_aa: CSAVRDMNSPLHF; cdr3_nt: TGCAGTGCTGTACGGGACATGAATTCACCCCTCCACTTT
v_call: TRBV28; j_call: TRBJ1-6; d_call: TRBD1; clone_size: many; cdr3_aa: CASRGRTGVGSPLHF; cdr3_nt: TGTGCCAGCAGGGGACGAACAGGGGTAGGGTCACCCCTCCACTTT
v_call: TRBV28; j_call: TRBJ2-1; d_call: TRBD2; clone_size: many; cdr3_aa: CASSSRLAGGYEQFF; cdr3_nt: TGTGCCAGCAGTTCGCGTTTAGCGGGGGGGTATGAGCAGTTCTTC
v_call: TRBV6-5; j_call: TRBJ1-3; d_call: -; clone_size: -; cdr3_aa: CASRPTGTPRNGNTIYF; cdr3_nt: TGTGCCAGCAGACCCACCGGGACACCTAGAAACGGAAACACCATATATTTT
v_call: TRBV7-9; j_call: TRBJ1-2; d_call: -; clone_size: few; cdr3_aa: CASSLIAYGYTF; cdr3_nt: TGTGCCAGCAGCTTGATCGCCTATGGCTACACCTTC
v_call: TRBV5-1; j_call: TRBJ2-3; d_call: -; clone_size: many; cdr3_aa: CASARRDTDTQYF; cdr3_nt: TGCGCCAGCGCCCGCCGAGACACAGATACGCAGTATTTT
v_call: TRBV10-3; j_call: TRBJ1-2; d_call: TRBD1; clone_size: few; cdr3_aa: CAISVSTGMYGYTF; cdr3_nt: TGTGCCATCAGTGTCTCGACAGGGATGTATGGCTACACCTTC
v_call: TRBV3-1; j_call: TRBJ1-1; d_call: TRBD1; clone_size: few; cdr3_aa: CASSPRDSSESEAFF; cdr3_nt: TGTGCCAGCAGCCCGCGGGACAGTTCTGAATCTGAAGCTTTCTTT
v_call: TRBV12-3/TRBV12-4; j_call: TRBJ1-2; d_call: -; clone_size: few; cdr3_aa: CASSPGRQHYGYTF; cdr3_nt: TGTGCCAGCAGCCCCGGGAGGCAGCACTATGGCTACACCTTC
v_call: TRBV29-1; j_call: TRBJ2-3; d_call: -; clone_size: many; cdr3_aa: CSVDGPDTQYF; cdr3_nt: TGCAGCGTTGATGGCCCAGATACGCAGTATTTT
v_call: TRBV6-6; j_call: TRBJ1-5; d_call: -; clone_size: -; cdr3_aa: CASSFSRSQPQHF; cdr3_nt: TGTGCCAGCAGTTTCAGTAGGTCCCAGCCCCAGCATTTT
v_call: TRBV12-3/TRBV12-4; j_call: TRBJ2-4; d_call: TRBD1; clone_size: -; cdr3_aa: CASNNRGLNIQYF; cdr3_nt: TGTGCCAGCAATAACAGGGGGCTGAACATTCAGTACTTC
v_call: TRBV24-1; j_call: TRBJ2-3; d_call: TRBD2; clone_size: many; cdr3_aa: CATSSGRGRGDTQYF; cdr3_nt: TGTGCCACCAGTAGTGGGAGGGGTCGTGGAGATACGCAGTATTTT
v_call: TRBV29-1; j_call: TRBJ1-6; d_call: TRBD1; clone_size: few; cdr3_aa: CSVEDPQGDGHSPLHF; cdr3_nt: TGCAGCGTTGAAGATCCCCAGGGGGACGGGCATTCACCCCTCCACTTT
v_call: TRBV7-6; j_call: TRBJ2-1; d_call: TRBD1; clone_size: many; cdr3_aa: CASSAGTGTSNEQFF; cdr3_nt: TGTGCCAGCAGTGCCGGGACAGGGACGTCCAATGAGCAGTTCTTC
v_call: TRBV7-9; j_call: TRBJ2-7; d_call: TRBD1; clone_size: few; cdr3_aa: CASRMGTGLYYEQYF; cdr3_nt: TGTGCCAGCAGGATGGGGACAGGGCTTTACTACGAGCAGTACTTC
v_call: TRBV7-9; j_call: TRBJ2-7; d_call: -; clone_size: few; cdr3_aa: CASSLDGGGEQYF; cdr3_nt: TGTGCCAGCAGCTTAGATGGGGGAGGCGAGCAGTACTTC
v_call: TRBV6-5; j_call: TRBJ1-1; d_call: -; clone_size: many; cdr3_aa: CAIRRGGNTEAFF; cdr3_nt: TGTGCCATCCGCAGAGGGGGGAACACTGAAGCTTTCTTT
v_call: TRBV7-6; j_call: TRBJ1-2; d_call: -; clone_size: many; cdr3_aa: CASSLAGWIYGYTF; cdr3_nt: TGTGCCAGCAGCTTAGCGGGCTGGATCTATGGCTACACCTTC
v_call: TRBV27; j_call: TRBJ2-1; d_call: TRBD2; clone_size: few; cdr3_aa: CASTLTSGGHNEQFF; cdr3_nt: TGTGCCAGCACCTTAACTAGCGGGGGCCACAATGAGCAGTTCTTC
v_call: TRBV20-1; j_call: TRBJ1-1; d_call: -; clone_size: -; cdr3_aa: CSVRENTEAFF; cdr3_nt: TGCAGTGTTCGGGAAAACACTGAAGCTTTCTTT
v_call: TRBV5-4; j_call: TRBJ2-6; d_call: -; clone_size: -; cdr3_aa: CASSPATSGANVLTF; cdr3_nt: TGTGCCAGCAGCCCGGCGACGTCTGGGGCCAACGTCCTGACTTTC
v_call: TRBV2; j_call: TRBJ2-3; d_call: -; clone_size: many; cdr3_aa: CASSGRPDTQYF; cdr3_nt: TGTGCCAGCAGCGGCCGTCCAGATACGCAGTATTTT
v_call: TRBV7-9; j_call: TRBJ2-2; d_call: -; clone_size: few; cdr3_aa: CASSLASGTGELFF; cdr3_nt: TGTGCCAGCAGCTTAGCGTCAGGCACCGGGGAGCTGTTTTTT
v_call: TRBV28; j_call: TRBJ2-2; d_call: -; clone_size: few; cdr3_aa: CASSLPRGENTGELFF; cdr3_nt: TGTGCCAGCAGTTTACCCCGAGGAGAAAACACCGGGGAGCTGTTTTTT
v_call: TRBV7-2; j_call: TRBJ2-5; d_call: -; clone_size: few; cdr3_aa: CASSLGAARPGETQYF; cdr3_nt: TGTGCCAGCAGCCTAGGGGCAGCCAGACCGGGAGAGACCCAGTACTTC
v_call: TRBV20-1; j_call: TRBJ2-3; d_call: -; clone_size: few; cdr3_aa: CSARVSGGRWDTQYF; cdr3_nt: TGCAGTGCTAGAGTGTCCGGCGGGCGCTGGGATACGCAGTATTTT